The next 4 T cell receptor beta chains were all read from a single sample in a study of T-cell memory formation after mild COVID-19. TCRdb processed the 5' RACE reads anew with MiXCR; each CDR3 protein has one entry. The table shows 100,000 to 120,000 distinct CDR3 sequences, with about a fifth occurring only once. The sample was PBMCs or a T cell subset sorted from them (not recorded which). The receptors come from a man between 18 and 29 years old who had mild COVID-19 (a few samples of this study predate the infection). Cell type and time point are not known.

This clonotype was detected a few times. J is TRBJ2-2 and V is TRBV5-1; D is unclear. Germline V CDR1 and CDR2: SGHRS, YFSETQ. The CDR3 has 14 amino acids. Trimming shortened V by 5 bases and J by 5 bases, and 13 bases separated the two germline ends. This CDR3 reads CASRISLGTGELFF. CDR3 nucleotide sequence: TGCGCCAGCAGAATATCCCTGGGAACCGGGGAGCTGTTTTTT.

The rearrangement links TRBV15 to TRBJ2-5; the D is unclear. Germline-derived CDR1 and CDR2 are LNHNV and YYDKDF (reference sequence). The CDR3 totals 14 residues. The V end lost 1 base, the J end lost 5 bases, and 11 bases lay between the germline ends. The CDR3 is CATSRGVGLETQYF. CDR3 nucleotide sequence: TGTGCCACCAGCAGAGGAGTCGGGCTGGAGACCCAGTACTTC. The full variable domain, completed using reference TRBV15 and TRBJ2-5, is DAMVIQNPRYQVTQFGKPVTLSCSQTLNHNVMYWYQQKSSQAPKLLFHYYDKDFNNEADTPDNFQSRRPNTSFCFLDIRSPGLGDTAMYLCATSRGVGLETQYFGPGTRLLVL.

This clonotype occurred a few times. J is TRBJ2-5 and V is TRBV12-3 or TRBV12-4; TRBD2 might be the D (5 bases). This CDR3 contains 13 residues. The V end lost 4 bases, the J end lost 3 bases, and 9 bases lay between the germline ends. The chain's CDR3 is CASSWASKETQYF. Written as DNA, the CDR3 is TGTGCCAGCAGTTGGGCTAGCAAAGAGACCCAGTACTTC.

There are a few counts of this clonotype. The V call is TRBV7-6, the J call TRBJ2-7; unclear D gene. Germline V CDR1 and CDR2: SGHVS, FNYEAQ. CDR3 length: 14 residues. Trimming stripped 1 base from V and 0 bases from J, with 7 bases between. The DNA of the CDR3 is TGTGCCAGCAGCTTAGGGGCTAGCTCCTACGAGCAGTACGTC. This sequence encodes CASSLGASSYEQYV.